Below are 24 T cell receptor beta chains sequenced from a single sample in a study of T-cell reconstitution after alpha-beta-depleted transplantation in children (dated by TCRdb to between 2015 and 2016). Library prep was done by PCR. Sequencing relied on an Illumina HiSeq 2500. TCR library preparation used molecular barcoding, with unique molecular identifiers applied to normalize quantification of the TCRbeta repertoire. In-frame beta chains were kept once TCRdb had trimmed the public reads at Q25 with fastp and called clones with MiXCR. Duplicate CDR3 protein sequences are folded into a single record with the most common DNA and genes. The sample contains some 520,000 distinct CDR3 sequences, about 33% of them found a single time. The top ten constitute around 2.4% of the sample. Here the sequenced sample was PBMCs from the stem cell graft donor, taken from the stem cell graft. All receptors derive from a human donor who donated a stem cell graft to a child with aplastic anemia.

V usage is TRBV7-3 and J usage is TRBJ2-1; 7 bases agree with TRBD2. From germline, CDR1 is SGHTA and CDR2 FQGTGA. J gave up 3 bases and V 5 bases, and 10 bases lay outside the gene matches. The CDR3 covers 16 residues. The CDR3: CASSLRSAGLYNEQFF. The CDR3 DNA sequence: TGTGCCAGCAGCCTAAGGTCAGCGGGACTCTACAATGAGCAGTTCTTC.

This rearrangement joins TRBV28 to TRBJ2-7; D may correspond to TRBD1 or TRBD2 (5 bases each). Trimming removed 5 bases at V and 3 bases at J, with 14 bases between. CDR1 and CDR2 (germline): MDHEN, SYDVKM. The CDR3 loop spans 14 amino acids. In nucleotides, the CDR3 is TGTGCCAGCAGTCCCACAGGACTGCTCTACGAGCAGTACTTC. It specifies CASSPTGLLYEQYF.

This clonotype was detected a few times. The chain combines TRBV7-2 with TRBJ2-5; D ambiguous. CDR1 is SGHTA, CDR2 FQGNSA, per germline. The ends were cut back, 1 base at V and 5 bases at J, with 11 bases in the middle. This CDR3 region has 14 residues. The CDR3 DNA sequence: TGTGCCAGCAGCTTAGGAATGGCGGCGGAGACCCAGTACTTC. Translating gives CASSLGMAAETQYF.

The chain recombines TRBV27 with TRBJ1-5, with TRBD1 matching 7 bases. The CDR3 covers 17 residues. The germline gives CDR1 MNHEY, CDR2 SMNVEV (reference sequence). Germline trimming cut 5 bases from V and 0 bases from J; bases unmatched to any gene: 10. The CDR3 nucleotides read TGTGCCAGCAGTCCCCTGGACAGGACCTATAGCAATCAGCCCCAGCATTTT. Amino acid sequence: CASSPLDRTYSNQPQHF.

This clonotype was seen a handful of times. The gene calls are TRBV4-3 and TRBJ1-2; D unclear. Germline V gives CDR1 LGHNA, CDR2 YSLEER. The ends were cut back, 0 bases at V and 4 bases at J, with 12 bases in the middle. The CDR3 contains 15 residues. The CDR3 sequence: CASSQDGSIPYGYTF. CDR3 nucleotide sequence: TGCGCCAGCAGCCAAGATGGAAGCATCCCCTATGGCTACACCTTC.

Only a few counts were recorded for this clonotype. The J gene is TRBJ2-2, the V gene TRBV9, with TRBD2 as a possible D gene (6 bases). V was shortened by 5 bases and J by 2 bases, with 10 bases between the two germline ends. CDR3 size: 14 residues. The germline V gene has CDR1 SGDLS and CDR2 YYNGEE. CDR3 nucleotide sequence: TGTGCCAGCAGAGTGACTAGTAACACCGGGGAGCTGTTTTTT. This translates into CASRVTSNTGELFF. The full variable domain, rest sourced from reference TRBV9 and TRBJ2-2, is DSGVTQTPKHLITATGQRVTLRCSPRSGDLSVYWYQQSLDQGLQFLIQYYNGEERAKGNILERFSAQQFPDLHSELNLSSLELGDSALYFCASRVTSNTGELFFGEGSRLTVL.

This clonotype turned up a few times. The chain combines TRBV6-5 with TRBJ1-2, with D unclear. Germline V CDR1 and CDR2: MNHEY, SVGAGI. The CDR3 spans 14 residues. Trimming took off 2 bases at V and 4 bases at J, with 11 bases between the two ends. CDR3 bases: TGTGCCAGCAGTTACCCTGAATCCCCCTATGGCTACACCTTC. Translation gives CASSYPESPYGYTF.

This clonotype was detected once. The rearrangement links TRBV25-1 to TRBJ2-4; tentatively, D is TRBD2 (6 bases). There are 16 residues in the CDR3. The V end lost 2 bases, the J end lost 1 base, and 12 bases lay between the germline ends. Germline V gene sequence: CDR1 MGHDK, CDR2 SYGVNS. Here the CDR3 reads CASSEVRLGAKNIQYF. The CDR3 DNA is TGTGCCAGCAGTGAAGTCCGACTAGGGGCCAAAAACATTCAGTACTTC.

This chain links TRBV27 with TRBJ1-1, with no clear D. The ends were cut back, 5 bases at V and 2 bases at J, with 9 bases in the middle. The CDR3 sequence is 13 residues long. Germline CDR1 reads MNHEY; CDR2 reads SMNVEV (reference sequence). The CDR3 reads CASSIAANTEAFF. CDR3 DNA: TGTGCCAGCAGTATAGCGGCTAACACTGAAGCTTTCTTT.

This chain uses TRBV4-3 with TRBJ2-7; tentative D call: TRBD1 (5 bases). This CDR3 region has 16 residues. Per germline, CDR1 LGHNA and CDR2 YSLEER. The ends were cut back, 0 bases at V and 2 bases at J, with 14 bases in the middle. The CDR3 DNA is TGCGCCAGCAGCCAAGAAGTGAGACAGACCACCTACGAGCAGTACTTC. Its translation is CASSQEVRQTTYEQYF.

This clonotype was counted many times. The chain uses TRBV10-3 and TRBJ2-3; 8 positions match TRBD2. Germline CDR1 reads ENHRY; CDR2 reads SYGVKD. The ends lost 8 bases at V and 3 bases at J; junction bases unmatched: 10. CDR3 length: 15 amino acids. The chain's CDR3 is CAIRESGSRTDTQYF. For the CDR3, the DNA is TGTGCCATCCGAGAAAGCGGGAGTCGTACAGATACGCAGTATTTT.

This clonotype was seen a few times. This chain links TRBV5-1 with TRBJ2-2, with D maybe TRBD1 (5 bases). In germline, CDR1 is SGHRS, CDR2 YFSETQ. The CDR3 covers 15 residues. Between the trimmed V and J ends, which lost 7 bases and 3 bases, there was a span of 16 bases. The CDR3: CASGTWSRDTGELFF. The CDR3 nucleotides are TGCGCCAGCGGTACTTGGAGCAGGGACACCGGGGAGCTGTTTTTT.

The rearrangement joins TRBV7-2 to TRBJ2-3, with D possibly being TRBD1 (6 bases). This CDR3 contains 14 residues. V was cut by 3 bases and J by 5 bases, with 12 bases left in between. The germline V gene has CDR1 SGHTA and CDR2 FQGNSA. CDR3 protein: CASSLGRGLDTQYF. The CDR3 DNA is TGTGCCAGCAGCTTGGGCAGGGGTTTAGATACGCAGTATTTT.

The chain carries TRBV6-1 and TRBJ1-2; 7 nucleotides agree with TRBD1. This CDR3 contains 13 residues. The trim removed 10 bases at V and 5 bases at J, leaving 10 bases unmatched. Germline values: CDR1 MNHNS, CDR2 SASEGT. The CDR3 nucleotides are TGTGCCACACCGGGACAGAATTTATATGGCTACACCTTC. The encoded protein is CATPGQNLYGYTF.

This clonotype was counted a few times. The CDR3 DNA is TGTGCCATACAGACAGGGCGCTCTGGGGCCAACGTCCTGACTTTC. Translation: CAIQTGRSGANVLTF. The chain is built from TRBV6-1 and TRBJ2-6, with 7 bases fitting TRBD1. Per germline, CDR1 MNHNS and CDR2 SASEGT. V shed 10 bases, J shed 0 bases, and the junction held 6 bases outside the gene matches. CDR3 length equals 15 residues.

The genes are TRBV29-1 and TRBJ2-2; TRBD1 might be the D (6 bases). V was pared by 7 bases and J by 0 bases, with 12 bases between. The CDR3 has 14 amino acids. From germline, CDR1 is SQVTM and CDR2 ANQGSEA. CDR3 DNA: TGCAGCGGGAAGACAGGACCGAACACCGGGGAGCTGTTTTTT. Its translation is CSGKTGPNTGELFF.

This chain links TRBV29-1 with TRBJ1-1; 7 nucleotides align to TRBD1. Unmatched junction bases numbered 13, after V lost 6 bases and J lost 0 bases. CDR3 length: 16 amino acids. CDR1 is SQVTM and CDR2 is ANQGSEA in the germline V gene. CDR3 coding DNA: TGCAGCGTAGTACCGGGACAGATGACCCTGAACACTGAAGCTTTCTTT. The encoded protein is CSVVPGQMTLNTEAFF.

Only one count was recorded for this clonotype. V gene TRBV5-1 combines with J gene TRBJ1-2; no clear D. The CDR3 sequence is 14 residues long. V dropped 0 bases and J dropped 7 bases, with 13 bases sitting between them. The germline CDR1 and CDR2 sequences are SGHRS and YFSETQ. The CDR3 sequence is CASSLVLGRAGYTF. Here the CDR3 DNA reads TGCGCCAGCAGCTTGGTCCTGGGGAGGGCTGGCTACACCTTC.

The chain is built from TRBV7-8 and TRBJ2-1; TRBD2 might be the D (6 bases). Germline lookup yields CDR1 SGHVS and CDR2 FQNEAQ. Trimming took 3 bases from V and 3 from J, leaving 12 bases between them. The CDR3 is 15 amino acids. The CDR3 region has the DNA TGTGCCAGCAGCTTGGCGGAGGGCTTCTACAATGAGCAGTTCTTC. Translated: CASSLAEGFYNEQFF.

The J gene is TRBJ2-5, the V gene TRBV5-6; D gene ambiguous. V shed 0 bases and J shed 0 bases, with 6 bases lying between them. Germline assignment: CDR1 SGHDT and CDR2 YYEEEE. There are 14 residues in the CDR3. The CDR3 DNA reads as TGTGCCAGCAGCTTGGGAACTTACCAAGAGACCCAGTACTTC. Translating gives CASSLGTYQETQYF.

Only one count was recorded for this clonotype. The CDR3 bases are TGTGCCAGCAGTTCCCCCGGACTAGCGGGAGGGAGAGGCACAGATACGCAGTATTTT. Protein product: CASSSPGLAGGRGTDTQYF. The rearrangement joins TRBV28 to TRBJ2-3, with 15 positions matching TRBD2. Germline-derived CDR1 and CDR2 are MDHEN and SYDVKM. Unmatched junction bases numbered 9, after V lost 4 bases and J lost 1 base. The CDR3 has 19 residues. The full variable domain, rest sourced from reference TRBV28 and TRBJ2-3, is DVKVTQSSRYLVKRTGEKVFLECVQDMDHENMFWYRQDPGLGLRLIYFSYDVKMKEKGDIPEGYSVSREKKERFSLILESASTNQTSMYLCASSSPGLAGGRGTDTQYFGPGTRLTVL.

This clonotype was seen a handful of times. This chain joins TRBV29-1 and TRBJ2-7; the match to TRBD1 covers 8 bases. The CDR3 loop spans 14 amino acids. The germline CDR1 and CDR2 sequences are SQVTM and ANQGSEA. V lost 1 base to trimming and J lost 1 base; unmatched junction nucleotides: 3. CDR3 bases: TGCAGCGTTGAAGGGGGGGACAGGTCCTACGAGCAGTACTTC. Translation gives CSVEGGDRSYEQYF.

The V and J genes are TRBV5-1 and TRBJ2-1, with TRBD1 identical over 8 bases. The CDR3 has 14 amino acids. The germline gives CDR1 SGHRS, CDR2 YFSETQ. Trimming cost V 6 bases and J 3 bases; bases outside gene matches: 5. In nucleotides, the CDR3 is TGCGCCAGCAAGGAGACAGGGGACTACAATGAGCAGTTCTTC. Its translation is CASKETGDYNEQFF.

The chain carries TRBV11-2 and TRBJ1-5, with D unresolved. The CDR3 has 18 amino acids. V dropped 3 bases and J dropped 2 bases, with 20 bases sitting between them. Looked up from germline, CDR1 is SGHAT and CDR2 is FQNNGV. CDR3 in DNA: TGTGCCAGCAGCTTTCGGGGTAGGGCTGGTCTAGGCAATCAGCCCCAGCATTTT. Its protein is CASSFRGRAGLGNQPQHF.